Below are 6 T cell receptor beta chains sequenced from a single sample in a study of blood T cell repertoires in COVID-19. Clones were sequenced by immunoSEQ multiplex PCR, and TCRdb holds only the in-frame ones, with some missing. The table includes hundreds of thousands of clones, 89% detected once. The sample consisted of peripheral blood. The receptors derive from a man in his 60s who had recovered from COVID-19.

The CDR3 protein is CASTWLQGDTEAFF. DNA of the CDR3: TGTGCCAGCACTTGGTTACAGGGAGACACTGAAGCTTTCTTT. J is TRBJ1-1 and V is TRBV5-5; tentatively, D is TRBD1 (6 bases). V was trimmed by 6 bases and J by 3 bases, leaving 15 bases between them. CDR1 SGHKS and CDR2 YYEKEE come from the germline V gene (reference sequence). The CDR3 is 14 amino acids.

The chain has TRBV30 and TRBJ2-7; D perhaps matches TRBD2 (5 bases). The V end lost 3 bases, the J end lost 7 bases, and 10 bases lay between the germline ends. This CDR3 region has 11 residues. Germline CDR1 is GTSNPN and CDR2 is SVGIG (reference sequence). CDR3: CAWRAWREQYF. The CDR3 DNA reads TGTGCCTGGAGAGCCTGGAGGGAGCAGTACTTC.

CDR3 nucleotide sequence: TGTGCCAGCAGCTCGGGGGGTAACAACTATGGCTACACCTTC. This sequence encodes CASSSGGNNYGYTF. The chain recombines TRBV5-5 with TRBJ1-2, with a possible D match to TRBD1 (5 bases). The CDR3 has 14 amino acids. CDR1 and CDR2 (germline): SGHKS, YYEKEE (reference sequence). V was trimmed by 3 bases and J by 2 bases, leaving 11 bases between them.

The chain employs TRBV6-1 and TRBJ1-1; the D is unclear. The CDR3 is 14 amino acids. Per the germline V gene, CDR1 is MNHNS and CDR2 is SASEGT. V was trimmed by 0 bases and J by 8 bases, leaving 13 bases between them. The CDR3 spells CASSEAGGSLEAFF. The CDR3, as DNA: TGTGCCAGCAGTGAAGCGGGAGGGTCCTTGGAAGCTTTCTTT.

This chain joins TRBV6-2 or TRBV6-3 and TRBJ1-1, with D possibly being TRBD1 (5 bases). The germline V and J ends were trimmed by 0 bases and 0 bases, with 8 bases remaining between them. The CDR3 length is 15 residues. Germline loops: CDR1 MNHEY, CDR2 SVGEGT. The CDR3 sequence: CASSYSRTLNTEAFF. Written as DNA, the CDR3 is TGTGCCAGCAGTTACTCGAGGACACTGAACACTGAAGCTTTCTTT.

This sequence joins TRBV3-1 (or the pseudogene TRBV3-2) and TRBJ2-7, with 8 bases identical to TRBD2. The J segment lost 5 bases and the V segment lost 0 bases, leaving 6 bases of the junction unmatched. CDR3 size: 15 residues. CDR1 is LGHDT and CDR2 is YNNKEL in the germline V gene (reference sequence). For the CDR3, the DNA is TGTGCCAGCAGCCAAGACGGGACTAGGGGCCACGAGCAGTACTTC. This codes for CASSQDGTRGHEQYF.